A single sample gave rise to the 23 T cell receptor beta chains below, sequenced in a study of blood T cell repertoires in COVID-19. Only in-frame clones appear in the TCRdb table, and some are missing; sequencing was by immunoSEQ multiplex PCR. The profile shows 200,000 to 300,000 clones, roughly 80% of them singletons. Sequenced sample: peripheral blood. The source is a woman aged 80 or over with acute or convalescent COVID-19.

The chain joins TRBV2 to TRBJ2-5; 9 positions agree with TRBD2. Trimming took 8 bases from V and 4 from J; bases not matched to a gene: 11. CDR1 is SNHLY and CDR2 is FYNNEI in the germline V gene. This CDR3 is 15 amino acids long. CDR3 residues: CASGIAGAFTETQYF. The DNA for the CDR3 is TGTGCCAGCGGGATAGCGGGAGCCTTTACAGAGACCCAGTACTTC.

The chain has TRBV30 and TRBJ2-7; maybe TRBD1 (5 bases). Deletions cut 2 bases from V and 5 bases from J, with 10 bases between. Germline V gene data show CDR1 as GTSNPN and CDR2 as SVGIG (reference sequence). This CDR3 is built from 12 residues. The CDR3 loop is CAWSTQVHEQYF. DNA of the CDR3: TGTGCCTGGAGTACACAGGTCCACGAGCAGTACTTC.

V usage is TRBV5-4 and J usage is TRBJ2-7, with 8 positions matching TRBD2. The CDR3 contains 14 residues. The germline V gene encodes CDR1 SGHNT and CDR2 YYREEE (reference sequence). Unmatched junction bases numbered 3, after V lost 0 bases and J lost 4 bases. CDR3 residues: CASSLVGGEYEQYF. The CDR3 coding sequence is TGTGCCAGCAGCTTGGTCGGGGGGGAGTACGAGCAGTACTTC.

The V call is TRBV7-3, the J call TRBJ2-3; TRBD2 aligns across 13 bases. The CDR3 totals 16 residues. Trimming at V came to 5 bases and at J to 6 bases, leaving 8 bases not matched to a gene. Germline CDR1 SGHTA, CDR2 FQGTGA. CDR3 DNA sequence: TGTGCCAGCAGCCCAGAAGGACTAGCGGGAGTGGATACGCAGTATTTT. Protein: CASSPEGLAGVDTQYF.

The chain employs TRBV28 and TRBJ2-7; D may be TRBD2 (7 bases). This CDR3 has 12 amino acids. V gave up 9 bases and J gave up 3 bases, with 12 bases separating them. The germline V gene has CDR1 MDHEN and CDR2 SYDVKM. The CDR3 protein is CARGGDFYEQYF. In DNA, the CDR3 is TGTGCCAGAGGGGGGGATTTCTACGAGCAGTACTTC. The whole variable domain, filled in from reference TRBV28 and TRBJ2-7, reads DVKVTQSSRYLVKRTGEKVFLECVQDMDHENMFWYRQDPGLGLRLIYFSYDVKMKEKGDIPEGYSVSREKKERFSLILESASTNQTSMYLCARGGDFYEQYFGPGTRLTVT.

The chain combines TRBV5-1 with TRBJ2-7; TRBD2 matches 14 bases. V gave up 1 base and J gave up 0 bases; unmatched junction bases: 15. This CDR3 is 21 amino acids long. Looked up from germline, CDR1 is SGHRS and CDR2 is YFSETQ. The CDR3 nucleotides read TGCGCCAGCAGCTTGAGTGCTCCGGGACTAGCGGGGGCCAAAAGCTCCTACGAGCAGTACTTC. Its translation: CASSLSAPGLAGAKSSYEQYF.

The genes are TRBV11-2 and TRBJ1-4; D is perhaps TRBD1 (5 bases). This CDR3 spans 14 amino acids. Trimming left V 2 bases short and J 7 bases short, with 11 bases between. The germline V gene encodes CDR1 SGHAT and CDR2 FQNNGV. The CDR3 protein is CASSLFLQGEKLFF. As DNA, the CDR3 is TGTGCCAGCAGCTTATTTCTGCAGGGTGAAAAACTGTTTTTT.

V and J are TRBV7-2 and TRBJ1-2, with TRBD1 as a possible D gene (5 bases). CDR3 length equals 15 residues. V lost 0 bases and J lost 5, with 13 bases in between. Per the germline V gene, CDR1 is SGHTA and CDR2 is FQGNSA. The chain's CDR3 is CASSLAGGAGYGYTF. CDR3 bases: TGTGCCAGCAGCTTAGCTGGAGGGGCGGGGTATGGCTACACCTTC.

J is TRBJ2-7 and V is TRBV11-2; the match to TRBD2 covers 7 bases. The CDR3 consists of 15 residues. Germline CDR1 and CDR2: SGHAT and FQNNGV. The J segment lost 2 bases and the V segment lost 1 base, leaving 5 bases of the junction unmatched. As DNA, the CDR3 is TGTGCCAGCAGCTTAGTTGCGGGGGATCCCTACGAGCAGTACTTC. This codes for CASSLVAGDPYEQYF.

This clone was seen a few times. V usage is TRBV29-1 and J usage is TRBJ1-2, with 10 nucleotides matching TRBD1. V shed 4 bases, J shed 4 bases, and the junction held 3 bases outside the gene matches. This CDR3 contains 13 residues. Germline lookup yields CDR1 SQVTM and CDR2 ANQGSEA. For the CDR3, the DNA is TGCAGCGTTGGACAGGGGGCCGGCTATGGCTACACCTTC. It yields the protein CSVGQGAGYGYTF.

The chain is built from TRBV19 and TRBJ2-5, with 9 positions matching TRBD1. The length of the CDR3 is 17 residues. Trimming removed 5 bases from V and 0 bases from J; junction bases left unmatched: 10. Germline CDR1 and CDR2: LNHDA and SQIVND (reference sequence). Here the CDR3 reads CASSAQGAPPYQETQYF. CDR3 nucleotides: TGTGCCAGTAGTGCACAGGGGGCCCCTCCGTACCAAGAGACCCAGTACTTC.

This clone was recorded at least ten times. V and J are TRBV5-4 and TRBJ1-1; 7 bases line up with TRBD1. V was clipped by 4 bases and J by 3 bases; unmatched bases: 3. The CDR3 totals 13 residues. The germline V gene has CDR1 SGHNT and CDR2 YYREEE (reference sequence). CDR3 sequence (DNA): TGTGCCAGCAGCCGAGGGGGCTACACTGAAGCTTTCTTT. Translated, it gives CASSRGGYTEAFF.

The V gene is TRBV15, the J gene TRBJ1-2, with 7 bases lining up with TRBD1. This CDR3 contains 15 residues. V lost 0 bases to trimming and J lost 11 bases; unmatched junction nucleotides: 12. Germline V gene data show CDR1 as LNHNV and CDR2 as YYDKDF (reference sequence). The CDR3 spells CATSRDLSRDRAYTF. CDR3 DNA sequence: TGTGCCACCAGCAGAGATTTGTCCCGAGACAGGGCATACACCTTC.

This chain uses TRBV2 with TRBJ2-1; 9 bases agree with TRBD2. Looked up from germline, CDR1 is SNHLY and CDR2 is FYNNEI. The CDR3 spans 14 residues. The trim removed 3 bases at V and 8 bases at J, leaving 5 bases unmatched. CDR3 bases: TGTGCCAGCAGTGAGCTAGCGGGACATGATGAGCAGTTCTTC. Protein sequence: CASSELAGHDEQFF.

V and J are TRBV6-5 and TRBJ1-2, with 9 bases matching TRBD1. Trimming at V came to 3 bases and at J to 5 bases, leaving 7 bases not matched to a gene. Per the germline V gene, CDR1 is MNHEY and CDR2 is SVGAGI. There are 15 residues in the CDR3. CDR3 sequence: CASSYSTGGRYGYTF. In DNA form, the CDR3 reads TGTGCCAGCAGTTATAGCACAGGGGGCCGGTATGGCTACACCTTC.

The rearrangement links TRBV5-1 to TRBJ2-1; 10 nucleotides agree with TRBD2. Germline CDR1 SGHRS, CDR2 YFSETQ. V was clipped by 0 bases and J by 10 bases; unmatched bases: 10. CDR3 length: 16 amino acids. CDR3 nucleotides: TGCGCCAGCAGCTTGGGGGTTTTAGCGGGAGGTAACGAGCAGTTCTTC. Its protein product is CASSLGVLAGGNEQFF.

This clone was observed once. The rearrangement links TRBV5-1 to TRBJ2-1; 7 nucleotides align to TRBD2. J was trimmed by 5 bases and V by 3 bases; bases with no gene match: 8. CDR1 and CDR2 (germline): SGHRS, YFSETQ. This CDR3 has 15 residues. In DNA form, the CDR3 reads TGCGCCAGCAGCTCGCGCCGGGACTACAACAATGAGCAGTTCTTC. This sequence encodes CASSSRRDYNNEQFF.

The chain combines TRBV7-9 with TRBJ2-5; D is perhaps TRBD1 (6 bases). Germline CDR1 reads SEHNR; CDR2 reads FQNEAQ (reference sequence). V gave up 4 bases and J gave up 4 bases, with 10 bases separating them. CDR3 length equals 13 residues. The CDR3 bases are TGTGCCAGCAGCTGGACAGCGGCAGAGACCCAGTACTTC. This sequence encodes CASSWTAAETQYF.

The chain's CDR3 is CASSLYWGEDEKLFF. Here the CDR3 DNA reads TGCGCCAGCAGCTTGTATTGGGGCGAGGACGAAAAACTGTTTTTT. The chain links TRBV5-1 to TRBJ1-4, with a weak D call TRBD1 (5 bases). Germline CDR1 is SGHRS and CDR2 is YFSETQ. CDR3 size: 15 residues. V was shortened by 1 base and J by 8 bases, with 15 bases between the two germline ends.

The rearrangement links TRBV6-1 to TRBJ2-7; a possible D gene is TRBD1 (5 bases). This CDR3 comprises 14 residues. Looked up from germline, CDR1 is MNHNS and CDR2 is SASEGT. Trimming took off 1 base at V and 0 bases at J, with 7 bases between the two ends. CDR3 DNA: TGTGCCAGCAGTGAAGTAGGGGCCTCCTACGAGCAGTACTTC. It specifies CASSEVGASYEQYF.

Written as DNA, the CDR3 is TGCGCCAGCAGCCCATCCCTGTCCACCCCCGGGTACGAGCAGTTCTTC. The encoded protein is CASSPSLSTPGYEQFF. The V and J genes are TRBV5-1 and TRBJ2-1; no definite D call. V was shortened by 4 bases and J by 10 bases, with 24 bases between the two germline ends. Germline V gene sequence: CDR1 SGHRS, CDR2 YFSETQ. This CDR3 region has 16 residues. Drawing the rest from reference TRBV5-1 and TRBJ2-1, the complete variable domain is KAGVTQTPRYLIKTRGQQVTLSCSPISGHRSVSWYQQTPGQGLQFLFEYFSETQRNKGNFPGRFSGRQFSNSRSEMNVSTLELGDSALYLCASSPSLSTPGYEQFFGPGTRLTVL.

The chain recombines TRBV27 with TRBJ1-1; the D gene is possibly TRBD1 (5 bases). Germline lookup yields CDR1 MNHEY and CDR2 SMNVEV (reference sequence). V gave up 2 bases and J gave up 2 bases, with 12 bases separating them. CDR3 size: 15 residues. The CDR3 sequence: CASSLAGPENTEAFF. The CDR3 DNA follows: TGTGCCAGCAGTTTAGCGGGGCCGGAAAACACTGAAGCTTTCTTT.

The CDR3 nucleotides are TGTGCCACCAAGCCCCAACGAGCGGGGGGGCTTAGTGAGCAGTTCTTC. Encoded protein: CATKPQRAGGLSEQFF. V is TRBV15 and J is TRBJ2-1; TRBD2 aligns across 10 bases. The V gene end was trimmed by 7 bases and the J gene end by 9 bases; junction bases not matched to a gene: 15. CDR1 is LNHNV, CDR2 YYDKDF, per germline (reference sequence). The CDR3 has 16 residues.